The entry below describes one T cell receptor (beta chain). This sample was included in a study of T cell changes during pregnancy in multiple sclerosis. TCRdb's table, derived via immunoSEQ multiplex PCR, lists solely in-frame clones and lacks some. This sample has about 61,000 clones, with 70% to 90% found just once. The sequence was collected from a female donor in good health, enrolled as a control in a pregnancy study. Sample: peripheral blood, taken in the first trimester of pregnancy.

The CDR3 here is CASGLVGLLHRENYGYTF. The CDR3 DNA reads TGTGCTAGTGGTTTGGTCGGGTTATTGCACCGGGAGAACTATGGCTACACCTTC. The J gene is TRBJ1-2, the V gene TRBV12-5, with no clear D. Germline values: CDR1 LGHNT, CDR2 FRNRAP. The CDR3 consists of 18 residues. The V end was cut by 0 bases, the J end by 2 bases, with 19 bases between. The full variable domain, with the rest looked up from reference TRBV12-5 and TRBJ1-2, is DARVTQTPRHKVTEMGQEVTMRCQPILGHNTVFWYRQTMMQGLELLAYFRNRAPLDDSGMPKDRFSAEMPDATLATLKIQPSEPRDSAVYFCASGLVGLLHRENYGYTFGSGTRLTVV.